The present TCR beta chain was sequenced within a study of T-cell reconstitution after alpha-beta-depleted transplantation in children. The CDR3 length is 16 residues. V lost 3 bases, J lost 6 bases, and 11 bases stayed unmatched. A note on this clonotype: Its antigen is still unknown.

General study results and limits: There were some patients whose high TCRbeta diversity at day 60 came from surviving recipient T cells and thymic progenitors. In patients about two months after transplant, alpha-beta T cells reportedly arose from several hundred expanded graft clones. Newly produced T cells mostly accounted for T-cell counts and diversity one year post-transplant.

It was with unique molecular identifiers that the TCRbeta library was prepared. TCRdb itself ran the PCR reads through MiXCR, one entry per CDR3 protein. The sample holds approximately 230,000 distinct CDR3 sequences; roughly a quarter are singletons and the top ten take under 5.5%. Material: PBMCs, mostly from graft donor cells, obtained 360 days after TCRalphabeta/CD19-depleted stem cell transplant. V and J are TRBV12-3 or TRBV12-4 and TRBJ2-5; 9 nucleotides line up with TRBD1. The clonotype was recovered from a female patient aged 2-15 years who had a stem cell transplant for congenital amegakaryocytic thrombocytopenia, so the T cells may come from the graft donor. The CDR3 region has the DNA TGTGCCAGCAGTTTTACCGGGACAGGGTCAGGGAAGACCCAGTACTTC. Amino acid sequence: CASSFTGTGSGKTQYF.